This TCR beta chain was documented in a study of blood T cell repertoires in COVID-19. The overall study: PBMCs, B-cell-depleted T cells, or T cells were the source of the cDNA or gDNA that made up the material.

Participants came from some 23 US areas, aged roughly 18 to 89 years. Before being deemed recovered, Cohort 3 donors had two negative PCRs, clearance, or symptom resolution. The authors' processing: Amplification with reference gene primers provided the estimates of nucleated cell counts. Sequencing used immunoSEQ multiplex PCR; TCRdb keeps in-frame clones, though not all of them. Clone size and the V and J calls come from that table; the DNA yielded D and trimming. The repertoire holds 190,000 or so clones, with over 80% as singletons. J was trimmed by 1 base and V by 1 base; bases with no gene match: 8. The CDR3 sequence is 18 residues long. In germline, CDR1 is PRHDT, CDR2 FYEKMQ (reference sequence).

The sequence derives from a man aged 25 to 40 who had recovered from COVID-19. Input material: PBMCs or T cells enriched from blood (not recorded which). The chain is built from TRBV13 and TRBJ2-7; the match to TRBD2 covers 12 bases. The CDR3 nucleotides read TGTGCCAGCAGCTTAGTCCTAGCGGGAGGGCCCGGGTCCTACGAGCAGTACTTC. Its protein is CASSLVLAGGPGSYEQYF.